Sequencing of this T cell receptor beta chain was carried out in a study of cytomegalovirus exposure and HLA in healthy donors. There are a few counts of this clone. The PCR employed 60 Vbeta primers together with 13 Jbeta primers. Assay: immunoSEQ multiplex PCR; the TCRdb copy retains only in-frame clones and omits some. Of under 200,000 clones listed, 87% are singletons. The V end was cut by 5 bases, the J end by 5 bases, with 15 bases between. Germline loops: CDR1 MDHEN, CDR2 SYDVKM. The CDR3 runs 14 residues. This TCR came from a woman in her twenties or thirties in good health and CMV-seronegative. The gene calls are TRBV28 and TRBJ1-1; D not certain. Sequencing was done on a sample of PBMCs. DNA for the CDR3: TGTGCCAGCAGTCTACCCCTGGAGCGGACTGAAGCTTTCTTT. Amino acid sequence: CASSLPLERTEAFF.